The 5 T cell receptor beta chains below come from one sample, sequenced in a study of blood T cell repertoires in COVID-19 (dated by TCRdb to 2020 to 2021). Receptor libraries were prepared by the immunoSEQ multiplex PCR assay. TCRdb took over this immuneACCESS table, retaining in-frame rearrangements with V and J assigned. Such tables are incomplete; in checked studies, under half of the missing clones stem from an unresolved V gene, and the remainder is unexplained. The sample records some 160,000 clones, just under 85% of which are singletons. The top ten hold 6.2% of the sample. Sequencing input: PBMCs or T cells enriched from blood (not recorded which). The receptors were sampled from a woman in her thirties or forties who had recovered from COVID-19.

CDR3 residues: CASSQVQVGPPSYGYTF. CDR3 nucleotides: TGTGCCAGCAGCCAAGTACAGGTCGGCCCACCGAGCTATGGCTACACCTTC. This chain joins TRBV4-2 and TRBJ1-2; tentative D call: TRBD1 (5 bases). V gave up 1 base and J gave up 4 bases, with 19 bases separating them. In germline, CDR1 is LGHNA, CDR2 YNFKEQ. This CDR3 comprises 17 residues.

This clone appeared once. The CDR3 DNA reads TGTGCCAGCAGCTCACAGGGGGCCCTCGGTGAAAAACTGTTTTTT. Translation gives CASSSQGALGEKLFF. The chain couples TRBV11-2 to TRBJ1-4; 9 bases are a match to TRBD1. CDR3 size: 15 residues. Germline CDR1 reads SGHAT; CDR2 reads FQNNGV. J lost 7 bases, V lost 4 bases, and 7 bases had no gene match.

This chain links TRBV2 with TRBJ1-1; TRBD1 is a possible D gene (5 bases). Trimming removed 6 bases from V and 13 bases from J, with 33 bases in between. Looked up from germline, CDR1 is SNHLY and CDR2 is FYNNEI. The length of the CDR3 is 17 residues. CDR3 DNA sequence: TGTGCCAGCAGCGCCACTAAGGGGCAGACTCAAAAAACGAAGGGTTTCTTT. Its translation is CASSATKGQTQKTKGFF.

The rearrangement joins TRBV19 to TRBJ1-1; D is ambiguous. The V gene's germline CDR1 is LNHDA and CDR2 SQIVND (reference sequence). The CDR3 spans 15 residues. The V and J ends lost 4 bases and 0 bases respectively, with 12 bases between them. The CDR3 loop reads CASSTSLSLNTEAFF. The CDR3 region has the DNA TGTGCCAGTAGTACTTCCTTGTCTCTGAACACTGAAGCTTTCTTT.

The rearrangement uses TRBV30 and TRBJ1-1; no firm D call. CDR3 size: 11 residues. Trimming stripped 5 bases from V and 8 bases from J, with 12 bases between. CDR1 is GTSNPN, CDR2 SVGIG, per germline (reference sequence). The CDR3 DNA reads as TGTGCCTGGGACGCCGGGATCGAAGCTTTCTTT. It is translated as CAWDAGIEAFF.